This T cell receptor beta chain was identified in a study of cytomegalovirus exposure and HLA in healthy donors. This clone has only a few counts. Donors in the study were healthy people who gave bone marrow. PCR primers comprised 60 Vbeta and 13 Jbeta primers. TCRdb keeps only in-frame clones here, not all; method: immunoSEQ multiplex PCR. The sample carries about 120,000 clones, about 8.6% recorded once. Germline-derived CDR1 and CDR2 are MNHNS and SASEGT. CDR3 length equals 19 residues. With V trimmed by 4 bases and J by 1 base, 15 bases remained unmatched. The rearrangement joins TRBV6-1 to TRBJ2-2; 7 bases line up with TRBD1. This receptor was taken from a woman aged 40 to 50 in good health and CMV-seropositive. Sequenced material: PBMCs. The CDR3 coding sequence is TGTGCCAGCAGTGGACCCGGGACAGAGAAGCTTTTGAACACCGGGGAGCTGTTTTTT. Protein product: CASSGPGTEKLLNTGELFF.